These 8 T cell receptor beta chains came from one sample sequenced in a study of PD-1 blockade in classical Hodgkin lymphoma. Specified time point: cycle 4 day 1 (C4D1), after five to seven weeks of nivolumab. All patients relapsed after autologous stem cell transplantation, and brentuximab vedotin exposure varied. TCRdb's table, derived via immunoSEQ multiplex PCR, lists solely in-frame clones and lacks some. There are roughly 50,000 clones in the sample; nearly 90% occur only once, and about 14% lies in the top ten. Sequences were derived from peripheral blood mononuclear cells (PBMCs), sampled before the fourth cycle of nivolumab. Receptors originate from a human donor with classical Hodgkin lymphoma.

This chain links TRBV7-9 with TRBJ2-5; unclear D gene. Germline V gives CDR1 SEHNR, CDR2 FQNEAQ (reference sequence). There are 15 residues in the CDR3. V was clipped by 5 bases and J by 5 bases, with 18 bases between them. CDR3 bases: TGTGCCAGCAGCCAAAGACGTGTACAAGGGGAGACCCAGTACTTC. Protein sequence: CASSQRRVQGETQYF. The entire variable domain, with the rest obtained from reference TRBV7-9 and TRBJ2-5, is as follows: DTGVSQNPRHKITKRGQNVTFRCDPISEHNRLYWYRQTLGQGPEFLTYFQNEAQLEKSRLLSDRFSAERPKGSFSTLEIQRTEQGDSAMYLCASSQRRVQGETQYFGPGTRLLVL.

The V and J genes are TRBV9 and TRBJ2-2; 9 bases align to TRBD1. In germline, CDR1 is SGDLS, CDR2 YYNGEE. After removal of 5 bases from V and 3 bases from J, the junction contained 5 bases not matched to a gene. This CDR3 is built from 15 residues. CDR3 nucleotide sequence: TGTGCCAGCAGGGACACAGGGGGCGACACCGGGGAGCTGTTTTTT. Protein product: CASRDTGGDTGELFF.

As DNA, the CDR3 is TGTGCCAGCAGCTTGTTAGGTATAGCAGGGGATACGCAGTATTTT. Translating gives CASSLLGIAGDTQYF. This chain uses TRBV5-6 with TRBJ2-3; D may be TRBD1 (5 bases). Germline V gives CDR1 SGHDT, CDR2 YYEEEE. This CDR3 has 15 amino acids. The ends were cut back, 1 base at V and 6 bases at J, with 15 bases in the middle.

This rearrangement joins TRBV10-1 to TRBJ2-1; 7 nucleotides match TRBD2. This CDR3 is built from 16 residues. Germline V gene data show CDR1 as WNHNN and CDR2 as SYGVQD (reference sequence). Trimming at V came to 2 bases and at J to 3 bases, leaving 7 bases not matched to a gene. CDR3 sequence (DNA): TGCGCCAGCAGTGAGGATCGGTGGGAGGGCTACAATGAGCAGTTCTTC. Protein product: CASSEDRWEGYNEQFF.

The V and J genes are TRBV28 and TRBJ2-3; TRBD2 agrees at 7 bases. Germline assignment: CDR1 MDHEN and CDR2 SYDVKM. The CDR3 is 15 amino acids. With V trimmed by 6 bases and J by 2 bases, 8 bases remained unmatched. The CDR3 spells CASSNPAGITDTQYF. The CDR3 DNA sequence: TGTGCCAGCAGCAACCCAGCGGGGATCACAGATACGCAGTATTTT.

The chain combines TRBV28 with TRBJ1-1; D not certain. The CDR3 covers 16 residues. V lost 7 bases and J lost 0, with 18 bases in between. Germline V gives CDR1 MDHEN, CDR2 SYDVKM. CDR3 sequence reads: CASIPPAAYMNTEAFF. The CDR3 DNA is TGTGCCAGCATCCCGCCGGCAGCTTACATGAACACTGAAGCTTTCTTT.

The V gene is TRBV7-9, the J gene TRBJ2-2; 7 bases are a match to TRBD2. The CDR3 covers 16 residues. The germline V gene has CDR1 SEHNR and CDR2 FQNEAQ (reference sequence). V trimming: 10 bases; J trimming: 7 bases; junction bases outside the gene matches: 18. The CDR3 reads CATPQSAGNPGGELFF. CDR3 bases: TGTGCCACCCCTCAATCAGCGGGGAATCCAGGCGGGGAGCTGTTTTTT.

The V call is TRBV27, the J call TRBJ1-1, with D unclear. The V gene lost 6 bases and the J gene lost 4 bases, with 18 bases spanning the gap. The CDR3 sequence is 15 residues long. In germline, CDR1 is MNHEY, CDR2 SMNVEV (reference sequence). DNA of the CDR3: TGTGCCAGCAGCTCCCATGGGCGGGCGCGCACTGAAGCTTTCTTT. This gives the protein CASSSHGRARTEAFF.